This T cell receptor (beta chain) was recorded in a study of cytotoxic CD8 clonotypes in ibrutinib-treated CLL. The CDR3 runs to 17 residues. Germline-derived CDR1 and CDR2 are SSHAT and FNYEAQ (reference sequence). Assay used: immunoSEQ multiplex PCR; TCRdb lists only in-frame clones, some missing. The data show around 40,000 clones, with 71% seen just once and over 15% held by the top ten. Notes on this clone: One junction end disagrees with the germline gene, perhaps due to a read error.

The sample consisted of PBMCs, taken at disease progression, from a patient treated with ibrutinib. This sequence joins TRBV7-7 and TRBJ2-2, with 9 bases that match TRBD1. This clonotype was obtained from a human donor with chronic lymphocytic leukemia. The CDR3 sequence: CASSLAGTGRNTGELFF. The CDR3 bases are TGTGCTAGCAGCTTAGCCGGGACAGGGCGGAACACCGGGGAGCTGTTTTTT.